The clone carrying this TCR beta chain was observed a few times. Its antigen is undetermined. The source of the sample is a study of siplizumab effects on memory and regulatory T cells. General study findings and limits: Mappable alloreactive CD4+ clones were on average around 70% Treg-derived with siplizumab, roughly 28% in controls.

Some 98,000 TCR templates underwent assay in every sample. Method: immunoSEQ multiplex PCR; TCRdb's copy keeps in-frame clones and lacks some. The sample consists of 100,000 or so clones, roughly 94% of them appearing once. The germline CDR1 and CDR2 sequences are SGHTA and FQGTGA. This CDR3 has 12 amino acids. V lost 5 bases to trimming and J lost 3 bases; unmatched junction nucleotides: 1. The chain joins TRBV7-3 to TRBJ2-7; 7 nucleotides line up with TRBD2. The source is a human donor in good health. The specimen was Tregs sorted from blood. CDR3 region: CASSGGSYEQYF. CDR3 in DNA: TGTGCCAGCAGCGGCGGGAGCTACGAGCAGTACTTC. The full variable domain, completed using reference TRBV7-3 and TRBJ2-7, is GAGVSQTPSNKVTEKGKYVELRCDPISGHTALYWYRQSLGQGPEFLIYFQGTGAADDSGLPNDRFFAVRPEGSVSTLKIQRTERGDSAVYLCASSGGSYEQYFGPGTRLTVT.